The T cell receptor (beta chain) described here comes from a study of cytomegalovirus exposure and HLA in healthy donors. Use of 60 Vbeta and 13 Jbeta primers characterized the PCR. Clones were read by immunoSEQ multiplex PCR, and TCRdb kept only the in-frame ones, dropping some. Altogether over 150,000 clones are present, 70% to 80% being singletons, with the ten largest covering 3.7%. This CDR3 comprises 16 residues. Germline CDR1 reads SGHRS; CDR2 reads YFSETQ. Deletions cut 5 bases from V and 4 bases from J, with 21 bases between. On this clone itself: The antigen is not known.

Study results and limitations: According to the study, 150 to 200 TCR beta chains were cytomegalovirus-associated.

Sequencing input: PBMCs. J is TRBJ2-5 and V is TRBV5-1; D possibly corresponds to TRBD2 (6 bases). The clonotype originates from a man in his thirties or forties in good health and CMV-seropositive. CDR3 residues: CASRVAGQGPGETQYF. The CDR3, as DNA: TGCGCCAGCAGAGTGGCGGGGCAGGGCCCGGGAGAGACCCAGTACTTC. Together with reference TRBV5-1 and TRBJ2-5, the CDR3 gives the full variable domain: KAGVTQTPRYLIKTRGQQVTLSCSPISGHRSVSWYQQTPGQGLQFLFEYFSETQRNKGNFPGRFSGRQFSNSRSEMNVSTLELGDSALYLCASRVAGQGPGETQYFGPGTRLLVL.